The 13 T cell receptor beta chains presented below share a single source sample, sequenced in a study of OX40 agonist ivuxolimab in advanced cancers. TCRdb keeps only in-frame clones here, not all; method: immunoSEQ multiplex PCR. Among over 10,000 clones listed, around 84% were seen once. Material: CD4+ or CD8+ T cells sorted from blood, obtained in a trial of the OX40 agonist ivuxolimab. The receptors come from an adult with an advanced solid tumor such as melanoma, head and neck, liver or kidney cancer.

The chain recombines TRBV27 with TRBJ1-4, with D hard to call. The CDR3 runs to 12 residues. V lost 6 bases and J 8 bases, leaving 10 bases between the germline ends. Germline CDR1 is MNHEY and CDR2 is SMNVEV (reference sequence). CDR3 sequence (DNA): TGTGCCAGCAGCCAAGGTGGAGAAAAACTGTTTTTT. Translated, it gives CASSQGGEKLFF. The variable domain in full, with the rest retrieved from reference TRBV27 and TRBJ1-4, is EAQVTQNPRYLITVTGKKLTVTCSQNMNHEYMSWYRQDPGLGLRQIYYSMNVEVTDKGDVPEGYKVSRKEKRNFPLILESPSPNQTSLYFCASSQGGEKLFFGSGTQLSVL.

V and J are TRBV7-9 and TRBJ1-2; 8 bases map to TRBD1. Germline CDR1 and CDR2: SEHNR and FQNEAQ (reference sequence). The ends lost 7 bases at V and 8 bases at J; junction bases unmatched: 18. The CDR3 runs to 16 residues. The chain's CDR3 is CASTTGGPSSHGGYTF. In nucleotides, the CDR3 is TGTGCCAGCACCACAGGGGGGCCCTCGTCCCATGGAGGCTACACCTTC.

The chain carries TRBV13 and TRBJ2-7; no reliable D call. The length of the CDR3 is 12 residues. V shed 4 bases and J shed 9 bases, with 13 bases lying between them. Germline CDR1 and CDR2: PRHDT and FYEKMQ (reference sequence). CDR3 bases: TGTGCCAGCAGCTCTACCTTTTCGGGGCAGTACTTC. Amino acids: CASSSTFSGQYF.

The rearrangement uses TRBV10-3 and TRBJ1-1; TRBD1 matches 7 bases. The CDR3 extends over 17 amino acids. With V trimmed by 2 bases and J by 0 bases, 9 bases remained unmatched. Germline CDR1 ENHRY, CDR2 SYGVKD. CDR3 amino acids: CAISERTGVLMNTEAFF. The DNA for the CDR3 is TGTGCCATCAGTGAGAGGACAGGAGTTCTCATGAACACTGAAGCTTTCTTT.

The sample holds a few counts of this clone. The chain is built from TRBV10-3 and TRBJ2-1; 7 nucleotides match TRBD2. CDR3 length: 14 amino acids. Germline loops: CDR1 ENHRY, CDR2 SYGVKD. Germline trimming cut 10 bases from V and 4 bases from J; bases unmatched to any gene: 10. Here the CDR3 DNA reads TGTGCCACCGGAGAACTAGCGACATACAATGAGCAGTTCTTC. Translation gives CATGELATYNEQFF.

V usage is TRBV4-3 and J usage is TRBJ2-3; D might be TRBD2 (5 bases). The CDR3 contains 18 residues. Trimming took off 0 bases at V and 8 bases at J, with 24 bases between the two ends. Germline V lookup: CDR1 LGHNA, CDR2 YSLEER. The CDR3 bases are TGCGCCAGCAGCCAAGAGGTGAGGAGGCCCTCCGTTTGGAGTACGCAGTATTTT. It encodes CASSQEVRRPSVWSTQYF.

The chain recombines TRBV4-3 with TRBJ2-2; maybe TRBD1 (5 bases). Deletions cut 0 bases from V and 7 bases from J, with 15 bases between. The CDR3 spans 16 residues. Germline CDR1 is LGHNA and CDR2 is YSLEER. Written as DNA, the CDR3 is TGCGCCAGCAGCCAAGATAGCTGGGAAGGACACGGGGAGCTGTTTTTT. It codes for CASSQDSWEGHGELFF.

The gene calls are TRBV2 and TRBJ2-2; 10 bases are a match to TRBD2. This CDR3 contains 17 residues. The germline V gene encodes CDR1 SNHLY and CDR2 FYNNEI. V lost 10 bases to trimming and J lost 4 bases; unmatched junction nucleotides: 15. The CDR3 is CAIAEEREGLGTGELFF. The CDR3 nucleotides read TGTGCCATTGCGGAGGAGCGGGAGGGCCTTGGCACCGGGGAGCTGTTTTTT.

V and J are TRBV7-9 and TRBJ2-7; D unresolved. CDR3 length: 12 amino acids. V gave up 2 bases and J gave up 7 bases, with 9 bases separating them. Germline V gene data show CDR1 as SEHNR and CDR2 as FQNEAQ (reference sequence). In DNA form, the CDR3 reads TGTGCCAGCAGCTTATCGGTGGGGGAGCAGTACTTC. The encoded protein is CASSLSVGEQYF.

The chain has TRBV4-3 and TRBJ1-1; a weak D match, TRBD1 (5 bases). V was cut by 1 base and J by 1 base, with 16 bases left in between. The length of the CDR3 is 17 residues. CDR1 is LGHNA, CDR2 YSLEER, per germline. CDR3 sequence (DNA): TGCGCCAGCAGCCAAGTCCTCGATCGGACAAAGAACACTGAAGCTTTCTTT. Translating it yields CASSQVLDRTKNTEAFF.

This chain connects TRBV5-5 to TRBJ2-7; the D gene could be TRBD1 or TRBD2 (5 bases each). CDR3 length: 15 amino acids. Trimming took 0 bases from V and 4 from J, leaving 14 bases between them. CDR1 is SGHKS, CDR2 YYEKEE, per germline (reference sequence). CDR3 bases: TGTGCCAGCAGCTTGGCAGGGACGGGGAGTTACGAGCAGTACTTC. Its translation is CASSLAGTGSYEQYF.

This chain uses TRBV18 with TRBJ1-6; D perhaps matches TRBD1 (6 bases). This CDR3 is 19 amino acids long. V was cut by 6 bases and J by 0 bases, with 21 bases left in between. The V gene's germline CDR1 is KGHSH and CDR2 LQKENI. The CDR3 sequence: CASSPGMGGQSSYNSPLHF. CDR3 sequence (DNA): TGTGCCAGCTCTCCGGGGATGGGGGGCCAGAGCTCCTATAATTCACCCCTCCACTTT.

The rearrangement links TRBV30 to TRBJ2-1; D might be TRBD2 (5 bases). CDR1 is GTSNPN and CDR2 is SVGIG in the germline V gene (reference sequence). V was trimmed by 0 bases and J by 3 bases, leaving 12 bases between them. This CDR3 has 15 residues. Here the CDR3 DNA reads TGTGCCTGGAGTGTCAGCAGCGGACTCTACAATGAGCAGTTCTTC. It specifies CAWSVSSGLYNEQFF.